This T cell receptor (beta chain) comes out of a study of patients and donors after allogeneic stem cell transplantation (dated by TCRdb to 2020 to 2022). Trimming takes 3 bases from V and 9 bases from J, and the germline ends sit 16 bases apart. CDR1 is given as SGHRS and CDR2 as YFSETQ, both from the germline V gene. Its CDR3 holds 14 amino acids, cysteine through phenylalanine. CDR3 DNA is the only sequence kept; it has 42 bases, read in frame from the first base. This clonotype was observed at least ten times. The target of this receptor is not known. Nothing much larger sits one base from this clone, and base qualities are not available. Library generation was performed with RT-PCR. TCRdb lists the instrument as NextSeq 550. TCRdb reran the public reads through fastp at Q25 and MiXCR, keeping productive beta chains. CDR3 protein duplicates are merged, each entry listing the most common genes and DNA. Within this sample are tens of thousands of distinct CDR3 sequences, with roughly 7.3% of them counted one time only. In total, the top ten clones hold approximately 48% of the sample.

The sequence came from a human donor who was either an allogeneic HSCT recipient or a stem cell or donor lymphocyte infusion donor (not recorded which). It is not recorded whose cells these are; they may come from a transplant donor. The chain was built from TRBV5-1 and TRBJ2-1, with the D call perhaps TRBD1 or TRBD2, as 5 bases match in each case. The sample comprised blood, either unsorted or a sorted T cell fraction (not recorded which). The bases are TGCGCCAGCAGCTCCAGGGTTGACCGGGGTGAGCAGTTCTTC. Translated, it reads CASSSRVDRGEQFF.